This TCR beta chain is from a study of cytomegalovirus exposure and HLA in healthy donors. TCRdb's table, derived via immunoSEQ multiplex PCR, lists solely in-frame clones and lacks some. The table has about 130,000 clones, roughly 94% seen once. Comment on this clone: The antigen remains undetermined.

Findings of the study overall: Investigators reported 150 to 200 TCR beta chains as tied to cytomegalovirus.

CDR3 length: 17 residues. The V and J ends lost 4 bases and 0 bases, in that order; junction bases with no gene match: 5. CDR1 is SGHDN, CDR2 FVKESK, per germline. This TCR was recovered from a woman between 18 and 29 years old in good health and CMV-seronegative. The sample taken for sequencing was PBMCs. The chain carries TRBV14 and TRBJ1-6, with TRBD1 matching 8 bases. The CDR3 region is CASSLWTGSSYNSPLHF. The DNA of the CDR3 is TGTGCCAGCAGCCTATGGACAGGGAGCTCCTATAATTCACCCCTCCACTTT.